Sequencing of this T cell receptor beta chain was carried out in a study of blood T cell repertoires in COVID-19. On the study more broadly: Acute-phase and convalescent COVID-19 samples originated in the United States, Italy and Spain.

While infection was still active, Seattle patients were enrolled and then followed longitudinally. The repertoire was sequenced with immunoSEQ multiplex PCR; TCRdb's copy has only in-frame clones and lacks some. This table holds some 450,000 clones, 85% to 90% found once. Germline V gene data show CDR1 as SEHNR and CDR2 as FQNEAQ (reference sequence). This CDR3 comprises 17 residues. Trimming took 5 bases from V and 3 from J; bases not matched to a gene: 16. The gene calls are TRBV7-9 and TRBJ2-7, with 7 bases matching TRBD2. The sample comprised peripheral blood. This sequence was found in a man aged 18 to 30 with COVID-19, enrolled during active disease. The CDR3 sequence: CASSPGLRLAENYEQYF. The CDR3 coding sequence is TGTGCCAGCAGCCCCGGACTGAGGCTAGCGGAAAACTACGAGCAGTACTTC.